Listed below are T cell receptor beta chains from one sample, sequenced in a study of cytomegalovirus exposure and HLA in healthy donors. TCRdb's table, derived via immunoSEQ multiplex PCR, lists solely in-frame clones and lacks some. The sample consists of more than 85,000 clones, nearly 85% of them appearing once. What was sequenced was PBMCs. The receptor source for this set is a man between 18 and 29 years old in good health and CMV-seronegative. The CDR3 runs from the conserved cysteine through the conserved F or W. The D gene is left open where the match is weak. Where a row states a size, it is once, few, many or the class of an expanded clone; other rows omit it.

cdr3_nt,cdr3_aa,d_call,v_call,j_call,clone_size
TGTGCTAGTGGTTTGGTACTCGAGGGCCCTGAAGCTTTCTTT,CASGLVLEGPEAFF,.,TRBV12-5,TRBJ1-1,.
TGCGCCAGCAGCTTGGGGACAGGGTACACTGAAGCTTTCTTT,CASSLGTGYTEAFF,TRBD1,TRBV5-1,TRBJ1-1,.
TGTGCCAGCAGCTTGGGGGTCGGGGAGCAGTACTTC,CASSLGVGEQYF,.,TRBV5-5,TRBJ2-7,few
TGTGCCAGCAGCGTGAGGGCGCGGGCCACCTTC,CASSVRARATF,.,TRBV5-7,TRBJ1-2,few
TGTGCCAGCAGTTATTCCGGGACAGGTTCGTGGACTGAAGCTTTCTTT,CASSYSGTGSWTEAFF,TRBD1,TRBV6-5,TRBJ1-1,.
TGTGCCTGGGGCAGGGGGCCCACAGATACGCAGTATTTT,CAWGRGPTDTQYF,TRBD1,TRBV30,TRBJ2-3,.
TGTGCCAGCAGTGAAGCGCTTCGACAGTACGAGCAGTACTTC,CASSEALRQYEQYF,.,TRBV2,TRBJ2-7,.
TGTGCCAGCAGCGTCGGGACAGCAACTAATGAAAAACTGTTTTTT,CASSVGTATNEKLFF,TRBD1,TRBV7-9,TRBJ1-4,.
TGTGCCAGCAGTGGGGAGGTCGCGGAAGGCTACACCTTC,CASSGEVAEGYTF,.,TRBV2,TRBJ1-2,.
TGTGCCAGCAGGACGGCCGAGGCTGGAAACACCATATATTTT,CASRTAEAGNTIYF,.,TRBV7-9,TRBJ1-3,.
TGTGCCAGCAGTTTAAGAGTCCCCGGTAGCGGGAGGGTTAATTCCTACGAGCAGTACTTC,CASSLRVPGSGRVNSYEQYF,TRBD2,TRBV28,TRBJ2-7,.
TGTGCCAGCAGTCCCCCGAAGGGGGAAGGTGAAAAACTGTTTTTT,CASSPPKGEGEKLFF,.,TRBV27,TRBJ1-4,.